The clone carrying this T cell receptor beta chain was found a few times. 60 Vbeta and 13 Jbeta primers were used in PCR. This table comes from immunoSEQ multiplex PCR, and its TCRdb copy is limited to in-frame clones, with some not included. Of over 80,000 clones listed, roughly 76% were seen once; the top ten hold 3% to 4%. The sample originates from a study of cytomegalovirus exposure and HLA in healthy donors. The J segment lost 6 bases and the V segment lost 0 bases, leaving 4 bases of the junction unmatched. CDR1 SGHKS and CDR2 YYEKEE come from the germline V gene (reference sequence). The CDR3 runs to 16 residues.

The chain uses TRBV5-5 and TRBJ1-4, with TRBD1 identical over 11 bases. This clonotype was obtained from a man aged 35 to 55 in good health and CMV-seronegative. The sample taken for sequencing was PBMCs. As DNA, the CDR3 is TGTGCCAGCAGCTTGGGGACAGGGGGCGAATATGAAAAACTGTTTTTT. Translating it yields CASSLGTGGEYEKLFF.